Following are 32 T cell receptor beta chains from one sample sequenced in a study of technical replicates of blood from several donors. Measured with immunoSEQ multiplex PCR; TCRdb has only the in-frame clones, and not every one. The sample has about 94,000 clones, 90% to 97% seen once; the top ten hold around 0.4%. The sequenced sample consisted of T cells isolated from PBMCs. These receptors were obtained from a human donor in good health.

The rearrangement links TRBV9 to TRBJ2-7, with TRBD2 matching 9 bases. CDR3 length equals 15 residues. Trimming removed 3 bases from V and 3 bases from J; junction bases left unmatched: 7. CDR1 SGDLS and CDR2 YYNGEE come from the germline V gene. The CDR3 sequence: CASSAFSGSLYEQYF. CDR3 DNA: TGTGCCAGCAGCGCATTTAGCGGGAGCCTCTACGAGCAGTACTTC.

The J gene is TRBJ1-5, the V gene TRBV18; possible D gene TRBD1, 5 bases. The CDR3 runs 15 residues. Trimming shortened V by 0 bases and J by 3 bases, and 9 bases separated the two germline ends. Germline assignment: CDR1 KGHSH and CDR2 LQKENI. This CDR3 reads CASSPPSGLNQPQHF. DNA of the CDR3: TGTGCCAGCTCACCACCGTCAGGGCTCAATCAGCCCCAGCATTTT. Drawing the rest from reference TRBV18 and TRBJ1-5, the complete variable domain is NAGVMQNPRHLVRRRGQEARLRCSPMKGHSHVYWYRQLPEEGLKFMVYLQKENIIDESGMPKERFSAEFPKEGPSILRIQQVVRGDSAAYFCASSPPSGLNQPQHFGDGTRLSIL.

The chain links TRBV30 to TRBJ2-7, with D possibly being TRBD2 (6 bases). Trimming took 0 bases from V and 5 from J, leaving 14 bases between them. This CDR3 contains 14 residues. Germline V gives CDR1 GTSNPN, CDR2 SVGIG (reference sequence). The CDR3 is CAWSVRAGLDEQYF. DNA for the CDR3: TGTGCCTGGAGTGTACGTGCGGGGCTCGACGAGCAGTACTTC.

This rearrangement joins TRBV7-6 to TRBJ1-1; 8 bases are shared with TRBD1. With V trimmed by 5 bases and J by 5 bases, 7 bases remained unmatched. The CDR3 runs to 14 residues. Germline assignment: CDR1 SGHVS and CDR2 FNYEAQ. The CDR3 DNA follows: TGTGCCAGCAGCCTCGAACAGGGGGGAACTGAAGCTTTCTTT. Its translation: CASSLEQGGTEAFF.

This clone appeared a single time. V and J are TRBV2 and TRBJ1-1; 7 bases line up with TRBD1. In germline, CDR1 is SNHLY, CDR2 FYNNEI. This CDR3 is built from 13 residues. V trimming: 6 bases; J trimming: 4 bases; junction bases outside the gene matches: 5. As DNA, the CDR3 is TGTGCCAGCAGGGGACAGCAGGGCACTGAAGCTTTCTTT. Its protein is CASRGQQGTEAFF.

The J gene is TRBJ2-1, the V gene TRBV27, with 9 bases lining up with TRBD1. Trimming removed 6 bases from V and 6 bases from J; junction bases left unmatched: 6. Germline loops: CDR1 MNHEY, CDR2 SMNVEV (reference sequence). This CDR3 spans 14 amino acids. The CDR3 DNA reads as TGTGCCAGCAGAACAGGGGGCGGAGGCAATGAGCAGTTCTTC. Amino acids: CASRTGGGGNEQFF.

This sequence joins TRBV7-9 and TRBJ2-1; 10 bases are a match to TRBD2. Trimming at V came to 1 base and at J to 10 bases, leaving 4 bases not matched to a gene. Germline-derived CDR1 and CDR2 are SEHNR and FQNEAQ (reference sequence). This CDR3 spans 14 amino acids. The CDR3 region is CASSLVVAGGEQFF. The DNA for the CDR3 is TGTGCCAGCAGCTTAGTAGTAGCGGGAGGAGAGCAGTTCTTC.

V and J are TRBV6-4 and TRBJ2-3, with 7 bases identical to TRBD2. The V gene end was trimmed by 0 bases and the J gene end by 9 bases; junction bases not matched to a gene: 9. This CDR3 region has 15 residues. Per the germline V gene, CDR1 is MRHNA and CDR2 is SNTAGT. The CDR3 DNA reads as TGTGCCAGCAGTGACTCGTTCGGAGCGGGATCAACGCAGTATTTT. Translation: CASSDSFGAGSTQYF.

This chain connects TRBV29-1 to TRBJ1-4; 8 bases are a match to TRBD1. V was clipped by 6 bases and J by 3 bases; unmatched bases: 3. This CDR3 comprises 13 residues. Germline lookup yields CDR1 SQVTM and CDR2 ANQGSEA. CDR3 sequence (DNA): TGCAGCGTCCAGGGGGCTTCTAATGAAAAACTGTTTTTT. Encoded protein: CSVQGASNEKLFF.

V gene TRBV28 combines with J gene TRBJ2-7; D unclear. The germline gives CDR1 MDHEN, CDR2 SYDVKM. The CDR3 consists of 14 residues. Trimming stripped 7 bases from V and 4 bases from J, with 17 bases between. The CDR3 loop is CASKPHSQQYEQYF. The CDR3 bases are TGTGCCAGCAAACCCCACAGCCAACAGTACGAGCAGTACTTC.

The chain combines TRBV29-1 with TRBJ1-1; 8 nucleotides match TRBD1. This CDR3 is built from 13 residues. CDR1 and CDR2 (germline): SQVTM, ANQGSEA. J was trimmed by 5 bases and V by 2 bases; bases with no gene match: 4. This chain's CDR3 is CSVESRGPTEAFF. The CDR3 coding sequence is TGCAGCGTTGAATCCAGGGGGCCAACTGAAGCTTTCTTT. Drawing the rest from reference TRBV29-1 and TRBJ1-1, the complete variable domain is SAVISQKPSRDICQRGTSLTIQCQVDSQVTMMFWYRQQPGQSLTLIATANQGSEATYESGFVIDKFPISRPNLTFSTLTVSNMSPEDSSIYLCSVESRGPTEAFFGQGTRLTVV.

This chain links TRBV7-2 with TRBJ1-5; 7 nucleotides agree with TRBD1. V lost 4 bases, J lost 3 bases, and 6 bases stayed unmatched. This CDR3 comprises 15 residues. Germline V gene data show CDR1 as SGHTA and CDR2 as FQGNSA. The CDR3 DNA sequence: TGTGCCAGCAGCTCCCTGACAGGGATCAATCAGCCCCAGCATTTT. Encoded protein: CASSSLTGINQPQHF.

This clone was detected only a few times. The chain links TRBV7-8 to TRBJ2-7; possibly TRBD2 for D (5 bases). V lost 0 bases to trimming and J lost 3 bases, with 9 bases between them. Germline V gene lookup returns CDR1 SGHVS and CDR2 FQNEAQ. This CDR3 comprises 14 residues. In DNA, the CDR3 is TGTGCCAGCAGCTTAGCGGGAGTGAGCTACGAGCAGTACTTC. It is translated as CASSLAGVSYEQYF. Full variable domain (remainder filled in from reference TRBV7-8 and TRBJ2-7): GAGVSQSPRYKVAKRGQDVALRCDPISGHVSLFWYQQALGQGPEFLTYFQNEAQLDKSGLPSDRFFAERPEGSVSTLKIQRTQQEDSAVYLCASSLAGVSYEQYFGPGTRLTVT.

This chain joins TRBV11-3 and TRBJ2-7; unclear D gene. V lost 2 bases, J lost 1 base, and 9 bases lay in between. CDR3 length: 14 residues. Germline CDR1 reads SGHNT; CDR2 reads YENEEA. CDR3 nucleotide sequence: TGTGCCAGCAGCTTAAGGATCAGGTCCTACGAGCAGTACTTC. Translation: CASSLRIRSYEQYF.

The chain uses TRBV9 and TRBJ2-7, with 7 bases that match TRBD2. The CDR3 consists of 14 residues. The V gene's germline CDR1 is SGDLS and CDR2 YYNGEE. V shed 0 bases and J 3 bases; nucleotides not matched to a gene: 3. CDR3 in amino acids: CASSVAGGNYEQYF. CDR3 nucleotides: TGTGCCAGCAGCGTAGCCGGGGGGAACTACGAGCAGTACTTC.

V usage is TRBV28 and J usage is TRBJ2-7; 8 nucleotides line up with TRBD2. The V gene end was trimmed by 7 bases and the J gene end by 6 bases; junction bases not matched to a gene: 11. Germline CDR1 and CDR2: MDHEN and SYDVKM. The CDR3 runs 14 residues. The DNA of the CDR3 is TGTGCCAGCACCCGGGAGGGGGAGGAGGGCGAGCAGTACTTC. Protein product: CASTREGEEGEQYF. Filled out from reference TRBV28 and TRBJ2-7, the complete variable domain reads DVKVTQSSRYLVKRTGEKVFLECVQDMDHENMFWYRQDPGLGLRLIYFSYDVKMKEKGDIPEGYSVSREKKERFSLILESASTNQTSMYLCASTREGEEGEQYFGPGTRLTVT.

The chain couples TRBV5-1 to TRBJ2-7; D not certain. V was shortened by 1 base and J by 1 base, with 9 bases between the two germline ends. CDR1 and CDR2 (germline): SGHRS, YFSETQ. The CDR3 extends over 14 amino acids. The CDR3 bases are TGCGCCAGCAGCTTGTCTTTCGGGTCCTACGAGCAGTACTTC. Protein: CASSLSFGSYEQYF.

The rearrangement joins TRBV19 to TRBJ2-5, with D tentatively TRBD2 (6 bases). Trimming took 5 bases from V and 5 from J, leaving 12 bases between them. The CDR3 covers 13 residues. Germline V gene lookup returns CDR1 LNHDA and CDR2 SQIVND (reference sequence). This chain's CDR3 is CASSPGLQETQYF. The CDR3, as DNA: TGTGCCAGTAGTCCGGGACTCCAGGAGACCCAGTACTTC.

For the CDR3, the DNA is TGTGCCTCTAATCACCCTCCTGGAAACACCATATATTTT. This gives the protein CASNHPPGNTIYF. The V gene is TRBV30, the J gene TRBJ1-3; D is unresolved. The CDR3 totals 13 residues. Germline CDR1 and CDR2: GTSNPN and SVGIG (reference sequence). V lost 7 bases and J lost 2, with 12 bases in between.

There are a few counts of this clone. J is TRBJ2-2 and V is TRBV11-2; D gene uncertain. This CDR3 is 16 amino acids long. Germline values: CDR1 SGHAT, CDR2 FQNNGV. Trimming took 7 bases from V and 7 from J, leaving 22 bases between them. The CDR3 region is CASKSPSLTAVGELFF. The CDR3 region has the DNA TGTGCCAGCAAATCCCCGTCCCTCACCGCGGTCGGGGAGCTGTTTTTT.

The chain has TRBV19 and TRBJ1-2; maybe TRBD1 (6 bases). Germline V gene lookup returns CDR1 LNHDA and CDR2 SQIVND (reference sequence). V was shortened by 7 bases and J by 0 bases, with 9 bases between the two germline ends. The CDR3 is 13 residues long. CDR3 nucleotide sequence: TGTGCCAGTACAGGGGAAACTAACTATGGCTACACCTTC. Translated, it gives CASTGETNYGYTF.

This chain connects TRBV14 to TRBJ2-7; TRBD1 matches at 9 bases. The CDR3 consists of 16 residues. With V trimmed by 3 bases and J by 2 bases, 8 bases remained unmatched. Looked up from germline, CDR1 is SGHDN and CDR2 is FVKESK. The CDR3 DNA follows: TGTGCCAGCAGCCACGATCCGGGACAGGGTGCCTACGAGCAGTACTTC. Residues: CASSHDPGQGAYEQYF.

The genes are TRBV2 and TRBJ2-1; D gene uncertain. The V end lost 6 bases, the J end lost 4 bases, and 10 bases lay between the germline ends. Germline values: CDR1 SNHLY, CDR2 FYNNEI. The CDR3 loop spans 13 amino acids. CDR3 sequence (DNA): TGTGCCAGCAGCTCCTTACGGTACAATGAGCAGTTCTTC. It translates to CASSSLRYNEQFF.

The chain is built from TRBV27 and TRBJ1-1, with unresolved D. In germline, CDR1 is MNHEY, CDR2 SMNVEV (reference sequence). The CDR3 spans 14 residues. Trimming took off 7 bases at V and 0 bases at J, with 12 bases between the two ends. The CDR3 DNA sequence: TGTGCCAGCAAGCAGCGGGAAGTGAACACTGAAGCTTTCTTT. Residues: CASKQREVNTEAFF.

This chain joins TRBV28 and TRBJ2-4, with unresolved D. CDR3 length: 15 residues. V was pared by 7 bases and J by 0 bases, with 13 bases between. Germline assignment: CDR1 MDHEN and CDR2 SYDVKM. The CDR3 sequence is CASTESPLAKNIQYF. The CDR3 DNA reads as TGTGCCAGCACCGAAAGCCCCCTAGCCAAAAACATTCAGTACTTC.

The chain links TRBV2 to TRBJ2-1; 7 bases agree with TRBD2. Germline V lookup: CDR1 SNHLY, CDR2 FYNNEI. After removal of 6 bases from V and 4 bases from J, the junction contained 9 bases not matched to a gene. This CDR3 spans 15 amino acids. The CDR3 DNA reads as TGTGCCAGCAGGCCAAGCGGGAACGATTACAATGAGCAGTTCTTC. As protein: CASRPSGNDYNEQFF.

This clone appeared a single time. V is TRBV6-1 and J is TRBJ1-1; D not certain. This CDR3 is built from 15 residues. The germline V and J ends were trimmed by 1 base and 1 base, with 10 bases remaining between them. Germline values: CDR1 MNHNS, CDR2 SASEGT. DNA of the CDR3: TGTGCCAGCAGTGAAGGGAGGCGCCCGAACACTGAAGCTTTCTTT. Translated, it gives CASSEGRRPNTEAFF.

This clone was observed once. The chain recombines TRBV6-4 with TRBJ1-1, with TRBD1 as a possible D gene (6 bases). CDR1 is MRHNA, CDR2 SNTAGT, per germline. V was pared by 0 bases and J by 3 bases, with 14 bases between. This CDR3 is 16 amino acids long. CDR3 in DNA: TGTGCCAGCAGTGACTCTCCTTCAGGGGCGTACACTGAAGCTTTCTTT. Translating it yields CASSDSPSGAYTEAFF.

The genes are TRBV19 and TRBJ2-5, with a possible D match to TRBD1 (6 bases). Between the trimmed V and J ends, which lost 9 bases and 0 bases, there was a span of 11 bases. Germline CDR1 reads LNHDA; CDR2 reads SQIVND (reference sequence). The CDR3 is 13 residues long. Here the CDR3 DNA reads TGTGCCAGCCAGGGGTTGTACCAAGAGACCCAGTACTTC. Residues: CASQGLYQETQYF.

The CDR3 loop reads CASSIPGQGGGEQFF. DNA of the CDR3: TGTGCCAGCAGCATACCGGGACAGGGCGGAGGTGAGCAGTTCTTC. The rearrangement links TRBV13 to TRBJ2-1; 9 nucleotides agree with TRBD1. The CDR3 sequence is 15 residues long. CDR1 is PRHDT and CDR2 is FYEKMQ in the germline V gene (reference sequence). V was pared by 5 bases and J by 9 bases, with 11 bases of the junction left unmatched.

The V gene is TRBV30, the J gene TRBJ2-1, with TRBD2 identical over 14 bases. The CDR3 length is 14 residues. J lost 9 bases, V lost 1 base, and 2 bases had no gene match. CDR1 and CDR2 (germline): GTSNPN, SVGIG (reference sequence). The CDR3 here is CAWSGTSGRFEQFF. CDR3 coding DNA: TGTGCCTGGAGTGGGACTAGCGGGAGGTTTGAGCAGTTCTTC.

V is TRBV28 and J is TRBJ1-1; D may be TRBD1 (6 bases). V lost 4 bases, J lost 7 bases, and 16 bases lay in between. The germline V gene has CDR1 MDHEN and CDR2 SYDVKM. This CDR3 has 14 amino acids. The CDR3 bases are TGTGCCAGCAGTTGGGTGGGGGCGCAATTTGAAGCTTTCTTT. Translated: CASSWVGAQFEAFF.